The T cell receptor beta chain described here comes from a study of shared clonotypes between healthy human individuals. The method was immunoSEQ multiplex PCR; TCRdb's version includes in-frame clones alone and lacks a portion of them. The repertoire holds about 2,500,000 clones, with roughly 92% as singletons. Germline values: CDR1 MDHEN, CDR2 SYDVKM. Trimming took 5 bases from V and 14 from J, leaving 25 bases between them. This CDR3 spans 16 amino acids. The sample comprised naive CD4+ T cells sorted from blood. As for subset: CD45RA+ positively selected. The source of this sequence is a man aged 18 to 30 in good health. The chain couples TRBV28 to TRBJ1-6, with D perhaps TRBD1 (5 bases). The CDR3 nucleotides read TGTGCCAGCAGTGGGTATCCGGGACTACTCTCCAAGTCCCTCCACTTT. Protein product: CASSGYPGLLSKSLHF.